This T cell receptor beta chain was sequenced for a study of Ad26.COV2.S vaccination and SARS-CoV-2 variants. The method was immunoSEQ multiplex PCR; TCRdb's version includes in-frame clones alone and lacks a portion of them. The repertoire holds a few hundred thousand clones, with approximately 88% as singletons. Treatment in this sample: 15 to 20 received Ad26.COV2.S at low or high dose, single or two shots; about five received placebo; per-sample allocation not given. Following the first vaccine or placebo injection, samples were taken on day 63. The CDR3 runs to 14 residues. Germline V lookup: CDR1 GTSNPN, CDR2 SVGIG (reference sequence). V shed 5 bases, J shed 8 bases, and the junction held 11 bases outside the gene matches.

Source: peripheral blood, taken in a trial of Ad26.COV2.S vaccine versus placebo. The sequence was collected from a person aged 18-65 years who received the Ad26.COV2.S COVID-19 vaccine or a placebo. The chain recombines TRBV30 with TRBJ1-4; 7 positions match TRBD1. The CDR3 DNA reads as TGTGCCTGGGGGCGGGGCAGGGGGGAAGAAAAACTGTTTTTT. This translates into CAWGRGRGEEKLFF.